Listed below are T cell receptor beta chains from one sample, sequenced in a study of response to subunit inactivated influenza vaccine. From the RT-PCR reads, TCRdb called clonotypes with MiXCR, one entry per CDR3 protein. This table has about 500,000 distinct CDR3 sequences, approximately 15% appearing once. The sample consisted of CD4+ T cells sorted from PBMCs, taken around 25 months after vaccination. The receptors stem from a man aged 45 to 70 who received an inactivated influenza vaccine. CDR3s include the opening cysteine and the closing phenylalanine or tryptophan. The D gene is left open where the match is weak. Size is omitted from some rows. Given values are once, few, many or a class for expanded clones.

v_call,clone_size,d_call,j_call,cdr3_aa,cdr3_nt
TRBV20-1,few,TRBD1,TRBJ2-7,CSASPGTVSYEQYF,TGCAGTGCTAGCCCCGGGACAGTCTCCTACGAGCAGTACTTC
TRBV5-1,few,TRBD1,TRBJ2-2,CASRPTGGNTGELFF,TGCGCCAGCAGGCCGACAGGGGGGAACACCGGGGAGCTGTTTTTT
TRBV4-1,NA,TRBD2,TRBJ2-7,CASSQGLASGRNHEQYF,TGCGCCAGCAGCCAAGGCTTGGCTAGCGGGAGGAACCACGAGCAGTACTTC
TRBV3-1,NA,TRBD1,TRBJ2-2,CASSAAGGSTGELFF,TGTGCCAGCAGCGCGGCAGGGGGCAGCACCGGGGAGCTGTTTTTT
TRBV18,few,NA,TRBJ1-1,CASSPSGSITAGTEAFF,TGTGCCAGCTCACCTTCGGGCTCAATAACGGCGGGCACTGAAGCTTTCTTT
TRBV4-1,few,NA,TRBJ1-2,CASSQDRKTNYGYTF,TGCGCCAGCAGCCAAGATCGTAAGACTAACTATGGCTACACCTTC
TRBV5-4,few,NA,TRBJ2-2,CASSLTRGADTGELFF,TGTGCCAGCAGCTTGACCCGGGGGGCCGACACCGGGGAGCTGTTTTTT
TRBV5-1,NA,NA,TRBJ1-1,CASSPRRGVYTEAFF,TGCGCCAGCAGCCCAAGGAGGGGGGTTTACACTGAAGCTTTCTTT
TRBV5-1,NA,TRBD2,TRBJ2-7,CASSYGLAGESYEQYF,TGCGCCAGCAGCTACGGCTTAGCGGGAGAGTCCTACGAGCAGTACTTC
TRBV7-2,NA,TRBD2,TRBJ2-1,CASSPLGLARQQFF,TGTGCCAGCAGCCCCTTGGGACTAGCGAGACAGCAGTTCTTC
TRBV7-8,NA,NA,TRBJ2-1,CASSSLGGATYNEQFF,TGTGCCAGCAGCTCCCTTGGCGGGGCTACCTACAATGAGCAGTTCTTC
TRBV2,few,TRBD2,TRBJ2-7,CASSIRLAGVEQYF,TGTGCCAGCAGTATCCGCCTAGCGGGGGTCGAGCAGTACTTC